Listed below are T cell receptor beta chains from one sample, sequenced in a study of T cell responses to AZD1222 COVID-19 vaccine. Clones were read by immunoSEQ multiplex PCR, and TCRdb kept only the in-frame ones, dropping some. This table holds more than 95,000 clones, roughly 90% found once. Sequences were derived from peripheral blood, sampled on day 0 of AZD1222 vaccination. These receptors all come from an adult in good health. The CDR3 runs from the conserved cysteine through the conserved F or W. D genes are given only for firm matches. Size values are once, few and many counts, or a class for expanded clones, and some rows have none.

>TRBV27|.|TRBJ2-7|.
TGTGCCAGCAGTTCAGTCTACGAGCAGTACTTC
CASSSVYEQYF
>TRBV5-1|.|TRBJ1-1|few
TGCGCCAGCAGCTTGGGAAGGGAAACTGAAGCTTTCTTT
CASSLGRETEAFF
>TRBV28|.|TRBJ1-2|.
TGTGCCGCTTTGGGAGTGATCTATGGCTACACCTTC
CAALGVIYGYTF
>TRBV9|TRBD1|TRBJ2-7|.
TGTGCCAGCAGCGCATTCCCGGGACAGGGCTACGAGCAGTACTTC
CASSAFPGQGYEQYF
>TRBV6-5|.|TRBJ1-1|.
TGTGCCAGCAGTTACTCGAGGGTGCGGTTAACTGAAGCTTTCTTT
CASSYSRVRLTEAFF
>TRBV7-2|TRBD2|TRBJ2-1|.
TGTGCCAGCAGCTGGGCTAGCGGGGTTAATGAGCAGTTCTTC
CASSWASGVNEQFF
>TRBV6-5|TRBD1|TRBJ1-2|.
TGTGCCAGCAGTACAGGACAGGGGATTGGGGGCTACACCTTC
CASSTGQGIGGYTF
>TRBV11-3|.|TRBJ1-2|.
TGTGCCAGCAGCTTAGGCCGCACTACAGGGTTCTATGGCTACACCTTC
CASSLGRTTGFYGYTF
>TRBV9|TRBD1|TRBJ1-2|.
TGTGCCAGCAGCGGACAGGGGGCCTACTATGGCTACACCTTC
CASSGQGAYYGYTF
>TRBV5-1|.|TRBJ1-2|.
TGCGCCAGCAGCATACCTTCGACAGCGTCGGGCTACACCTTC
CASSIPSTASGYTF
>TRBV9|TRBD1|TRBJ2-7|.
TGTGCCAGCAGCGTAGAGACAGGGACCTACGAGCAGTACTTC
CASSVETGTYEQYF
>TRBV6-5|TRBD1|TRBJ2-2|medium-sized
TGTGCCAGTAGGGACAGGGAGGACACCGGGGAGCTGTTTTTT
CASRDREDTGELFF
>TRBV7-2|.|TRBJ2-5|once
TGTGCCAGCAGCTCAAGACCCATTAAGTACCAAGAGACCCAGTACTTC
CASSSRPIKYQETQYF